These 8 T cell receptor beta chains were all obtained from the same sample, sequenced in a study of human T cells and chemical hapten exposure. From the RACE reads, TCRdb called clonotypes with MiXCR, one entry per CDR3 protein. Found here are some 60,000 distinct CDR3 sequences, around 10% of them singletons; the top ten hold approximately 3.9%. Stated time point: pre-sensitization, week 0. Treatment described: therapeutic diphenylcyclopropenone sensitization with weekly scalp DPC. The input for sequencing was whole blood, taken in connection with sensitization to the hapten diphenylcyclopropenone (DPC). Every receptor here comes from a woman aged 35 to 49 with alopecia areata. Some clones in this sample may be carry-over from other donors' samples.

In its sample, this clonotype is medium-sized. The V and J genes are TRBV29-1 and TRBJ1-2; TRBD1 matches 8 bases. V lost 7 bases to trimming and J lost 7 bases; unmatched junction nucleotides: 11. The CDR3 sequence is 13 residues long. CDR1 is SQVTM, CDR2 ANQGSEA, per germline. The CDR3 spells CSALAGGESGYTF. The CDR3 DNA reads TGCAGCGCTCTAGCAGGGGGCGAGTCTGGCTACACCTTC.

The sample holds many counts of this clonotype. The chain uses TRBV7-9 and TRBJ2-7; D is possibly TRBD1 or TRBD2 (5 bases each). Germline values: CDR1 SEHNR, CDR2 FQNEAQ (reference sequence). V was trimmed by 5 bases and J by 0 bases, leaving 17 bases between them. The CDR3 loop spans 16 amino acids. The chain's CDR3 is CASSPNPTGASYEQYF. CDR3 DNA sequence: TGTGCCAGCAGCCCTAATCCGACCGGGGCCTCCTACGAGCAGTACTTC.

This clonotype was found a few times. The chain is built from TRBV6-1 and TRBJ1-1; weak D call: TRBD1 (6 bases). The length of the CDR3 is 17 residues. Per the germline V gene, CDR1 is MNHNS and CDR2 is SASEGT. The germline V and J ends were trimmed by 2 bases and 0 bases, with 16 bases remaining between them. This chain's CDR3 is CASSELGNREVNTEAFF. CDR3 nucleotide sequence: TGTGCCAGCAGTGAACTAGGCAACAGGGAAGTGAACACTGAAGCTTTCTTT.

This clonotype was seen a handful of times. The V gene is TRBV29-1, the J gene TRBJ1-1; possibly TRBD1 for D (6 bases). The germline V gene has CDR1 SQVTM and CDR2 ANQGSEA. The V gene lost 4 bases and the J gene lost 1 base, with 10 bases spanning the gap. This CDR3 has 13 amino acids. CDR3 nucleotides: TGCAGCGTTGCGGGACACCAGAACACTGAAGCTTTCTTT. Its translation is CSVAGHQNTEAFF. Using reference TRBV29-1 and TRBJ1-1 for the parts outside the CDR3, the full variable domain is SAVISQKPSRDICQRGTSLTIQCQVDSQVTMMFWYRQQPGQSLTLIATANQGSEATYESGFVIDKFPISRPNLTFSTLTVSNMSPEDSSIYLCSVAGHQNTEAFFGQGTRLTVV.

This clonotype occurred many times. The DNA of the CDR3 is TGTGCCAGCAGTTACTCCAGGGGGGACAGGACCACCTACAATGAGCAGTTCTTC. The encoded protein is CASSYSRGDRTTYNEQFF. The chain carries TRBV6-2 or TRBV6-3 and TRBJ2-1; 8 bases agree with TRBD1. The CDR3 is 18 residues long. Looked up from germline, CDR1 is MNHEY and CDR2 is SVGEGT. With V trimmed by 0 bases and J by 2 bases, 9 bases remained unmatched.

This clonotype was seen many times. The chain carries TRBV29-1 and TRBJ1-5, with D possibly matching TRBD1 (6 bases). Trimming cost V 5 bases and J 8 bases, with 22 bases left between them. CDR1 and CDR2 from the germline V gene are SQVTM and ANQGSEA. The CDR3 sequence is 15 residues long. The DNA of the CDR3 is TGCAGCGTTTCGAGCGGGACACTCCTAAGCGAGCCCCAGCATTTT. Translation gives CSVSSGTLLSEPQHF.

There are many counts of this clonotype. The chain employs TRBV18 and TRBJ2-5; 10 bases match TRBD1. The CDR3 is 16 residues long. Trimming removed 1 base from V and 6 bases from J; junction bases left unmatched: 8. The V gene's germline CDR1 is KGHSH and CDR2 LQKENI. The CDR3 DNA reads TGTGCCAGCTCACCACGAGCGGGACAGGGGACCCAGACCCAGTACTTC. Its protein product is CASSPRAGQGTQTQYF.

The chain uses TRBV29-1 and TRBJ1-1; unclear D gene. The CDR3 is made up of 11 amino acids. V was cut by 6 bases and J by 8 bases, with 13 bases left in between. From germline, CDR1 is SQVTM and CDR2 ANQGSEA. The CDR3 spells CSVQGSLEAFF. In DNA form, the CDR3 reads TGCAGCGTCCAAGGATCGTTGGAAGCTTTCTTT.